The next 18 T cell receptor beta chains were all read from a single sample in a study of OX40 agonist ivuxolimab in advanced cancers. The data were produced by immunoSEQ multiplex PCR, yet TCRdb's version contains in-frame clones alone and is incomplete. The sample shows 65,000 to 90,000 clones, around four fifths of them seen only once. The source was CD4+ or CD8+ T cells sorted from blood, collected in a trial of the OX40 agonist ivuxolimab. Source of these receptors: an adult with an advanced solid tumor such as melanoma, head and neck, liver or kidney cancer.

The chain couples TRBV14 to TRBJ2-3, with TRBD1 identical over 9 bases. J gave up 6 bases and V 5 bases, and 6 bases lay outside the gene matches. The CDR3 totals 14 residues. Germline V CDR1 and CDR2: SGHDN, FVKESK. In DNA form, the CDR3 reads TGTGCCAGCAGCGCGGGACAGGGTTTCGATACGCAGTATTTT. Its translation: CASSAGQGFDTQYF.

The V call is TRBV7-2, the J call TRBJ2-3; 7 nucleotides match TRBD2. CDR3 length: 14 amino acids. Germline V gene sequence: CDR1 SGHTA, CDR2 FQGNSA. J lost 5 bases, V lost 4 bases, and 6 bases had no gene match. In DNA, the CDR3 is TGTGCCAGCAGCTGGGGCGGGAGTGTAGATACGCAGTATTTT. Amino acids: CASSWGGSVDTQYF.

This chain links TRBV2 with TRBJ1-6; 8 bases fit TRBD1. The CDR3 contains 14 residues. Looked up from germline, CDR1 is SNHLY and CDR2 is FYNNEI. The J segment lost 15 bases and the V segment lost 1 base, leaving 8 bases of the junction unmatched. The CDR3 is CASSEGYRGVVLHF. In DNA, the CDR3 is TGTGCCAGCAGTGAAGGTTACAGGGGGGTTGTCCTCCACTTT. The entire variable domain, with the rest obtained from reference TRBV2 and TRBJ1-6, is as follows: EPEVTQTPSHQVTQMGQEVILRCVPISNHLYFYWYRQILGQKVEFLVSFYNNEISEKSEIFDDQFSVERPDGSNFTLKIRSTKLEDSAMYFCASSEGYRGVVLHFGNGTRLTVT.

Only one count was recorded for this clone. V is TRBV5-4 and J is TRBJ1-6; D is perhaps TRBD1 (5 bases). This CDR3 has 16 amino acids. V gave up 1 base and J gave up 7 bases, with 15 bases separating them. Germline V gene sequence: CDR1 SGHNT, CDR2 YYREEE (reference sequence). The DNA for the CDR3 is TGTGCCAGCAGCTTGACGCAGGGAACAGAAAATTCACCCCTCCACTTT. Protein sequence: CASSLTQGTENSPLHF.

The DNA of the CDR3 is TGCGCCAGCAGCTTGTCCGGGACAGGGTACAATGAGCAGTTCTTC. It translates to CASSLSGTGYNEQFF. V gene TRBV5-1 combines with J gene TRBJ2-1, with 9 bases lining up with TRBD1. Germline values: CDR1 SGHRS, CDR2 YFSETQ. The CDR3 sequence is 15 residues long. The V segment lost 1 base and the J segment 4 bases; nucleotides outside the gene matches: 3.

The chain carries TRBV13 and TRBJ2-1; D may match TRBD1 or TRBD2 (7 bases each). The germline gives CDR1 PRHDT, CDR2 FYEKMQ (reference sequence). Between the trimmed V and J ends, which lost 7 bases and 1 base, there was a span of 20 bases. The CDR3 has 17 residues. CDR3 nucleotides: TGTGCCAGCACCCCGGGAGGAGGGGGCGCGTCCTACAATGAGCAGTTCTTC. Its protein product is CASTPGGGGASYNEQFF.

This chain joins TRBV11-2 and TRBJ2-4; TRBD2 aligns across 11 bases. Trimming cost V 0 bases and J 2 bases; bases outside gene matches: 9. The CDR3 runs 19 residues. Germline V gene sequence: CDR1 SGHAT, CDR2 FQNNGV. The CDR3 sequence: CASSLEISGGDRSKNIQYF. For the CDR3, the DNA is TGTGCCAGCAGCTTAGAAATTAGCGGGGGGGATCGGTCCAAAAACATTCAGTACTTC.

This clone has only one observation. V usage is TRBV28 and J usage is TRBJ1-2; D possibly corresponds to TRBD1 (6 bases). Trimming left V 6 bases short and J 5 bases short, with 13 bases between. This CDR3 has 13 amino acids. Germline V lookup: CDR1 MDHEN, CDR2 SYDVKM. CDR3 protein: CASRNDRKYGYTF. For the CDR3, the DNA is TGTGCCAGCAGAAATGACAGGAAGTATGGCTACACCTTC.

The V and J genes are TRBV2 and TRBJ2-1, with 11 bases that match TRBD2. The V segment lost 9 bases and the J segment 2 bases; nucleotides outside the gene matches: 3. CDR1 SNHLY and CDR2 FYNNEI come from the germline V gene. This CDR3 is 14 amino acids long. CDR3 nucleotide sequence: TGTGCCAGTAAACTAGCGGGGGCCTACAATGAGCAGTTCTTC. Amino acid sequence: CASKLAGAYNEQFF.

This chain connects TRBV25-1 to TRBJ2-4; 7 bases line up with TRBD1. Germline V gives CDR1 MGHDK, CDR2 SYGVNS. CDR3 length: 15 amino acids. J gave up 1 base and V 5 bases, and 5 bases lay outside the gene matches. The CDR3 DNA is TGTGCCAGCAGTAAAATACAGGGGGCCAAAAACATTCAGTACTTC. This encodes CASSKIQGAKNIQYF.

The CDR3 is CASSEGGPDEQFF. In nucleotides, the CDR3 is TGTGCCAGCAGTGAGGGGGGGCCGGATGAGCAGTTCTTC. This rearrangement joins TRBV6-4 to TRBJ2-1, with a tentative D call TRBD2 (7 bases). The CDR3 has 13 residues. The V gene's germline CDR1 is MRHNA and CDR2 SNTAGT. V gave up 3 bases and J gave up 8 bases, with 11 bases separating them.

This chain links TRBV5-1 with TRBJ1-1; D is perhaps TRBD1 (6 bases). Germline V gene lookup returns CDR1 SGHRS and CDR2 YFSETQ. The CDR3 runs 12 residues. The V end lost 4 bases, the J end lost 4 bases, and 8 bases lay between the germline ends. This chain's CDR3 is CASSGGPTEAFF. The CDR3 nucleotides are TGCGCCAGCAGCGGGGGGCCCACTGAAGCTTTCTTT.

The chain is built from TRBV29-1 and TRBJ1-5, with D possibly TRBD1 on 6 matching bases. V dropped 7 bases and J dropped 3 bases, with 16 bases sitting between them. This CDR3 has 14 residues. Germline lookup yields CDR1 SQVTM and CDR2 ANQGSEA. The CDR3 sequence: CSASSRGPNQPQHF. CDR3 nucleotide sequence: TGCAGCGCCTCCAGTCGGGGGCCCAATCAGCCCCAGCATTTT.

Here the CDR3 reads CASSLTYGGADTQYF. CDR3 DNA: TGTGCCAGCAGCTTAACCTACGGAGGCGCAGATACGCAGTATTTT. This chain uses TRBV7-2 with TRBJ2-3; D might be TRBD2 (5 bases). Trimming removed 2 bases at V and 4 bases at J, with 13 bases between. Germline values: CDR1 SGHTA, CDR2 FQGNSA. The CDR3 covers 15 residues. The full variable domain, its missing parts supplied by reference TRBV7-2 and TRBJ2-3, is GAGVSQSPSNKVTEKGKDVELRCDPISGHTALYWYRQSLGQGLEFLIYFQGNSAPDKSGLPSDRFSAERTGGSVSTLTIQRTQQEDSAVYLCASSLTYGGADTQYFGPGTRLTVL.

This CDR3 reads CASGGPRPQFF. Written as DNA, the CDR3 is TGTGCCAGCGGGGGACCCCGGCCCCAGTTCTTC. The J gene is TRBJ2-1, the V gene TRBV7-8; D might be TRBD1 or TRBD2, each matching 5 bases. Germline assignment: CDR1 SGHVS and CDR2 FQNEAQ. Trimming took 8 bases from V and 13 from J, leaving 15 bases between them. The CDR3 length is 11 residues.

This clone was observed a single time. The V and J genes are TRBV29-1 and TRBJ2-3, with 8 bases that match TRBD2. V trimming: 1 base; J trimming: 2 bases; junction bases outside the gene matches: 8. From germline, CDR1 is SQVTM and CDR2 ANQGSEA. The CDR3 consists of 16 residues. The CDR3 reads CSVEGARGAHTDTQYF. CDR3 bases: TGCAGCGTTGAAGGTGCGCGGGGGGCCCACACAGATACGCAGTATTTT.

Comment on this clone: This same CDR3 is encoded by further DNA sequences in the sample. This rearrangement joins TRBV27 to TRBJ1-1; D ambiguous. CDR1 and CDR2 (germline): MNHEY, SMNVEV (reference sequence). The CDR3 length is 11 residues. The V gene lost 4 bases and the J gene lost 4 bases, with 4 bases spanning the gap. The CDR3 DNA reads as TGTGCCAGCAGTTCTAGCACTGAAGCTTTCTTT. Its translation is CASSSSTEAFF.

The CDR3 region is CASSFGQGVSYEQYF. The CDR3 region has the DNA TGTGCCAGCAGCTTCGGACAGGGGGTCTCCTACGAGCAGTACTTC. This sequence joins TRBV7-9 and TRBJ2-7; TRBD1 agrees at 10 bases. V was clipped by 3 bases and J by 0 bases; unmatched bases: 2. This CDR3 spans 15 amino acids. Germline CDR1 and CDR2: SEHNR and FQNEAQ (reference sequence).